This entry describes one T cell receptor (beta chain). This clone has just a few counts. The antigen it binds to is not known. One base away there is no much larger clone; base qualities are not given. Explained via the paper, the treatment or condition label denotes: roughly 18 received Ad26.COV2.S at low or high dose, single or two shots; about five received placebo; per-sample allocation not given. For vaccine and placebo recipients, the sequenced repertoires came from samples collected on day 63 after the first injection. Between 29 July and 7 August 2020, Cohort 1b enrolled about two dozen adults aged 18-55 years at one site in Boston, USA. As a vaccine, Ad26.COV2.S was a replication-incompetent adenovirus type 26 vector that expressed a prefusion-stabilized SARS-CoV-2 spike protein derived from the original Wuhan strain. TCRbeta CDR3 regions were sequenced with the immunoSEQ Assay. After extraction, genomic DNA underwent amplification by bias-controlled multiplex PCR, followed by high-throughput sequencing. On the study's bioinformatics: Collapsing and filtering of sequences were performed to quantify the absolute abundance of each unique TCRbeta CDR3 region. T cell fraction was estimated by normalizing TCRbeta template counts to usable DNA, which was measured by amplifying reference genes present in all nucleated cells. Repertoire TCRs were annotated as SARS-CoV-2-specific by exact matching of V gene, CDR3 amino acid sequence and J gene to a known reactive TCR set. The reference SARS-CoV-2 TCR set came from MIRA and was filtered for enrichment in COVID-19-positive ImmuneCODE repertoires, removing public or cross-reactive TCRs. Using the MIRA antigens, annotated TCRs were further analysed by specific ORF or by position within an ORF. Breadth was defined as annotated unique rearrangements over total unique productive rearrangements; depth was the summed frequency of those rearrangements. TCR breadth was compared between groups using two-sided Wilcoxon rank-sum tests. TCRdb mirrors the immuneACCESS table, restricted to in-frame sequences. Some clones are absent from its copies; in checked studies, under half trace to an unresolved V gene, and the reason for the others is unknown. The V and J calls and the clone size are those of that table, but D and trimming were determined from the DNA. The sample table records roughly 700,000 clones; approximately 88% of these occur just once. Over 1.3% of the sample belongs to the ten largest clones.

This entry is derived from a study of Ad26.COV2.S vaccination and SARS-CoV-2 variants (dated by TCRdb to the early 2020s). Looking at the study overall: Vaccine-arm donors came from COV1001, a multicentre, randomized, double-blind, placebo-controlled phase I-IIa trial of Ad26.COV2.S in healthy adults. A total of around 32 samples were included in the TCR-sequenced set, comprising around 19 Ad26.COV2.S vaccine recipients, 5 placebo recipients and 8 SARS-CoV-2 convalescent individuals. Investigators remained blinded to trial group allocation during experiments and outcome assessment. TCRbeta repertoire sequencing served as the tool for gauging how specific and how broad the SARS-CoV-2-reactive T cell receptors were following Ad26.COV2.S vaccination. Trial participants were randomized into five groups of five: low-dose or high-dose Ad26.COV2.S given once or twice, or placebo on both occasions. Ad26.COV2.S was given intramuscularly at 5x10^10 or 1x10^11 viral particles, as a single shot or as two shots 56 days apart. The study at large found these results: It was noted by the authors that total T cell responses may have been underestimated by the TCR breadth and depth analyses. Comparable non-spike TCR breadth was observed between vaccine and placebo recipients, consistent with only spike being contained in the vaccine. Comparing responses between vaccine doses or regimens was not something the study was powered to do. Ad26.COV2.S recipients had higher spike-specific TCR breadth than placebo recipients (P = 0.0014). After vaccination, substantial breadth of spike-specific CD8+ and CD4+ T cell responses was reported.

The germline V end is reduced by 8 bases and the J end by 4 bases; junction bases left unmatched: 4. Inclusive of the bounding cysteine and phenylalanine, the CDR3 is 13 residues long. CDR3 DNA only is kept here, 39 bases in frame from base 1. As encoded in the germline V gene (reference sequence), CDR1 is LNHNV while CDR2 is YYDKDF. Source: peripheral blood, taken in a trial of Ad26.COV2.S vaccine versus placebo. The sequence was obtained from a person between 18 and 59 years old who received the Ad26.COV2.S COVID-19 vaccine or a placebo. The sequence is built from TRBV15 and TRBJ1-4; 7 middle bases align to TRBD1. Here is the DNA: TGTGCCACCCTTGACAGGGATAATGAAAAACTGTTTTTT. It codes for CATLDRDNEKLFF.